The T cell receptor (beta chain) described here comes from a study of Tregs in tolerant kidney transplant recipients. There are 16 residues in the CDR3. V was cut by 0 bases and J by 2 bases, with 14 bases left in between. Germline V gives CDR1 LNHNV, CDR2 YYDKDF (reference sequence). Related graft donors supplied nonmyeloablative bone marrow transplants, and mixed chimerism was transient. Unstimulated regulatory T cells (CD4+CD25+CD127-), CD4+CD25- non-regulatory cells, CD4 and CD8 cells were FACS-sorted from thawed PBMCs. Overall study results and limits: Donor-specific Treg expansion exceeded global Treg expansion in tolerant patients, suggesting antigen drive. Nucleotide sequences could not be compared across some patients' samples due to primer changes. Biological reproducibility was not directly addressed, but technical replication error appeared minimal.

As for this clone: Antigen: not known.

TCRdb's copy holds only in-frame clones and misses some; the assay was immunoSEQ multiplex PCR. Of roughly 86,000 clones listed, 80% to 95% were seen once; the top ten hold roughly 1.7%. The chain recombines TRBV15 with TRBJ2-7; the D gene is possibly TRBD2 (6 bases). The sample consisted of CD4+ T cells from blood (PBMCs), taken 12 months after the transplant. The TCR originated in a human patient who received a combined kidney and bone marrow transplant. Among the T cells, some may be from the graft donor. The CDR3 DNA sequence: TGTGCCACCAGCAGAGAGGTGGGAGGCATTACCTACGAGCAGTACTTC. It encodes CATSREVGGITYEQYF.